This T cell receptor (beta chain) appears in the sequencing data of a study of cytomegalovirus exposure and HLA in healthy donors. Trimming cost V 2 bases and J 1 base, with 14 bases left between them. The CDR3 totals 17 residues. Germline values: CDR1 ENHRY, CDR2 SYGVKD. Use of 60 Vbeta and 13 Jbeta primers characterized the PCR. The assay was immunoSEQ multiplex PCR, and TCRdb's table has in-frame clones only and misses some. The table lists nearly 110,000 clones, roughly 70% of them singletons. In regard to this clone: Its antigen is not known.

Study-wide findings and caveats: Highly shared sequence variants in one cluster were likely a sequencing artifact.

The receptor's source is a woman in her thirties or forties in good health and CMV-seropositive. What was sequenced was PBMCs. The chain joins TRBV10-3 to TRBJ2-2, with D possibly matching TRBD2 (6 bases). The CDR3 protein is CAISEGVGTRNTGELFF. The CDR3 nucleotides are TGTGCCATCAGTGAGGGGGTCGGGACTCGGAACACCGGGGAGCTGTTTTTT.